Reported below is one TCR beta chain. The antigen is not known. Primers included in the PCR were 60 Vbeta and 13 Jbeta primers. Profiled with immunoSEQ multiplex PCR; TCRdb holds only in-frame clones, not every one. There are about 160,000 clones in the sample; roughly 85% occur only once, and around 2.1% lies in the top ten. The data are from a study of cytomegalovirus exposure and HLA in healthy donors. Study-level results: The study assumed roughly uniform donor sequencing depth for presence/absence analyses. According to a later analysis, most TCR beta chains associated with CMV appeared HLA-restricted.

The sample taken for sequencing was PBMCs. The TCR was taken from a man between 18 and 29 years old in good health and CMV-seropositive.

CDR3 sequence (DNA): TGTGCCAGCAGTTACAGGGGCAGCTATAACAATGAGCAGTTCTTC. It encodes CASSYRGSYNNEQFF. The chain employs TRBV6-5 and TRBJ2-1, with a tentative D call TRBD1 (5 bases). From germline, CDR1 is MNHEY and CDR2 SVGAGI. Trimming cost V 2 bases and J 5 bases, with 13 bases left between them. The CDR3 runs to 15 residues.